This T cell receptor (beta chain) was recovered during a study of identifying expanded T cells in peripheral blood. Study-level findings and limits: Technical replicates showed roughly 1.2 changed clones; roughly two weeks about 16; four weeks 19. Variance in clone template counts between two-week samples significantly increased with total template count across all healthy donors.

Here immunoSEQ multiplex PCR was the method, and the copy in TCRdb shows in-frame clones only, minus some. The repertoire consists of about 86,000 clones, with over 75% occurring once and the leading ten covering 5.5% to 7%. The CDR3 consists of 15 residues. Trimming cost V 6 bases and J 2 bases, with 15 bases left between them. Germline V gene lookup returns CDR1 SGHDT and CDR2 YYEEEE. As for this clone: Its cognate antigen is unknown.

No infections or other immune events were documented during collection. The source is a person aged 18-70 years in good health. V usage is TRBV5-6 and J usage is TRBJ2-1; a weak D match, TRBD2 (8 bases). The specimen sequenced was blood. In DNA form, the CDR3 reads TGTGCCAGCACGTCGGGAGGGGGCGCCTACAATGAGCAGTTCTTC. It encodes CASTSGGGAYNEQFF.